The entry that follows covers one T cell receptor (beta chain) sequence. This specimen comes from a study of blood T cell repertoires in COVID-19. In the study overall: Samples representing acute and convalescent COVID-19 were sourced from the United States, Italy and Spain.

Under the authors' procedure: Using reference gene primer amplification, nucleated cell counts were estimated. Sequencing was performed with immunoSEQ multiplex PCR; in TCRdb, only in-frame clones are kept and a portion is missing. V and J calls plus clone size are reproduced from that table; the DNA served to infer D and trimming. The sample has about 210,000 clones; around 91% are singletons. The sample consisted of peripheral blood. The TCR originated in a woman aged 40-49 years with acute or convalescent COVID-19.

The DNA of the CDR3 is TGCGCCAGCAGCCAGGACTCGGACAGGTTCAATCAGCCCCAGCATTTT. This codes for CASSQDSDRFNQPQHF. The chain links TRBV4-1 to TRBJ1-5, with TRBD1 identical over 7 bases. V dropped 3 bases and J dropped 3; count of bases not matched to a gene: 8. This CDR3 is built from 16 residues. Per germline, CDR1 MGHRA and CDR2 YSYEKL.